This T cell receptor (beta chain) was sequenced in a study of blood T cells in healthy people across ages. Points from the study as a whole: Those diversity estimates obtained from one million T cells were thought to be underestimates. In long-lived donors, naive CD4+ cell counts and diversity exceeded those of aged donors. The fall in TCR beta diversity per million T cells was roughly linear with age.

Primers used in a second PCR of roughly 6 to 12 cycles were a sample-barcoded 5' primer and a J-beta primer mix. TCRdb re-called the 5' RACE reads with MiXCR, one entry per CDR3 protein. The profile covers around 1,000,000 distinct CDR3 sequences, with more than 30% appearing a single time and around 14% taken by the ten largest. Per individual sample, total RNA of at least 5.5 micrograms was extracted. V was shortened by 3 bases and J by 10 bases, with 12 bases between the two germline ends. Germline V gene sequence: CDR1 MDHEN, CDR2 SYDVKM. The CDR3 is 12 amino acids. As for this clonotype: The antigen is undetermined.

V gene TRBV28 combines with J gene TRBJ1-1; D not certain. The sequence came from a young man in good health. The material sequenced was blood. The CDR3 loop is CASSFGAMGAFF. For the CDR3, the DNA is TGTGCCAGCAGTTTCGGTGCAATGGGAGCTTTCTTT.